This is a list of T cell receptor beta chains from one sample in a study of regulatory T cells in long-lasting Graves disease. A single record per CDR3 protein comes from TCRdb applying MiXCR to the multiplex PCR reads. The sample has 450,000 to 600,000 distinct CDR3 sequences, around 15% seen once. The same sample was also used in a study of T cells in Graves' hyperthyroidism and ophthalmopathy.

The sample was peripheral blood mononuclear cells (PBMCs), taken at new diagnosis, from a patient treated with antithyroid drugs. The origin of the receptors is a man aged 40-55 years with Graves disease. Each CDR3 is given with its conserved first and last residue. D genes are given only for firm matches. The listing skips clone size in some rows; elsewhere it reads once, few, many or a size class.

cdr3_length,d_call,v_call,clone_size,j_call,cdr3_nt,cdr3_aa
13,-,TRBV20-1,many,TRBJ2-7,TGCAGTGCTATCCGTCGGGAGAGCTACGAGCAGTACTTC,CSAIRRESYEQYF
17,TRBD1,TRBV7-9,-,TRBJ2-1,TGTGCCAGCGGCTCCCGACCGGGACAGGGGGGGTGGAATGAGCAGTTCTTC,CASGSRPGQGGWNEQFF
16,-,TRBV27,many,TRBJ2-7,TGTGCCAGCAGCAACAGGGCTGGGTCTAGCTCCTACGAGCAGTACTTC,CASSNRAGSSSYEQYF
17,TRBD2,TRBV20-1,-,TRBJ2-1,TGCAGTGCTAGAGTAACCCCGGGACTAGCGGGGTACAATGAGCAGTTCTTC,CSARVTPGLAGYNEQFF
15,TRBD1,TRBV28,many,TRBJ2-7,TGTGCCAGCAGGGAAGGACAGGGCCGAACCTACGAGCAGTACTTC,CASREGQGRTYEQYF
11,TRBD2,TRBV20-1,-,TRBJ2-7,TGCAGAGCGACTAGCGGCTACGAGCAGTACTTC,CRATSGYEQYF
17,TRBD2,TRBV19,-,TRBJ2-1,TGTGCCAGTAGTATATACGGGACTAGCGGTCTCTACAATGAGCAGTTCTTC,CASSIYGTSGLYNEQFF
12,-,TRBV2,many,TRBJ2-3,TGTGCCAGCCCTCCGGGGCGCGATACGCAGTATTTT,CASPPGRDTQYF
13,-,TRBV12-3/TRBV12-4,many,TRBJ2-1,TGTGCCAGCAACCCCATATCGGGCAATGAGCAGTTCTTC,CASNPISGNEQFF
14,-,TRBV27,-,TRBJ1-2,TGTGCCAGCAGTTTAGGGCCGGGTGCATATGGCTACACCTTC,CASSLGPGAYGYTF
17,TRBD2,TRBV20-1,many,TRBJ2-3,TGCAGTGCTAGAGATCCCACTAGCGGGGGCAGCACAGATACGCAGTATTTT,CSARDPTSGGSTDTQYF
14,TRBD2,TRBV12-3/TRBV12-4,-,TRBJ2-1,TGTGCCAGCATCCGGACTAGCGCCTACAATGAGCAGTTCTTC,CASIRTSAYNEQFF
14,-,TRBV5-1,few,TRBJ1-2,TGCGCCAGCAGCTTGGATCCAGCAAACTATGGCTACACCTTC,CASSLDPANYGYTF
15,TRBD1,TRBV29-1,few,TRBJ1-1,TGCAGCGTTGGGAAAAGGACAGGGGGAAACACTGAAGCTTTCTTT,CSVGKRTGGNTEAFF
13,TRBD2,TRBV20-1,many,TRBJ2-7,TGCAGTGCTAGGGCTAGCGGCTCCTACGAGCAGTACTTC,CSARASGSYEQYF
13,-,TRBV11-2,many,TRBJ2-2,TGTGCCAGCAGCTTAGATAGGCCCGGGGAGCTGTTTTTT,CASSLDRPGELFF
16,TRBD2,TRBV15,-,TRBJ2-1,TGTGCCACCAGTAGACTAGCGGGAAGCTCCTACAATGAGCAGTTCTTC,CATSRLAGSSYNEQFF
15,-,TRBV7-2,-,TRBJ2-1,TGTGCCAGCAGCTTAGTTGCGAATGGTTACAATGAGCAGTTCTTC,CASSLVANGYNEQFF
15,-,TRBV5-1,many,TRBJ2-2,TGCGCCAGCAGCTTCAAGGGCGGCGACACCGGGGAGCTGTTTTTT,CASSFKGGDTGELFF
18,-,TRBV12-3/TRBV12-4,few,TRBJ2-5,TGTGCCAGCAGTCCCCTCTTGTCCTGGGGCACTTCGGGGGAGACCCAGTACTTC,CASSPLLSWGTSGETQYF
14,TRBD1,TRBV9,few,TRBJ1-2,TGTGCCAGCAGCCCAGGGGGCAGGAGTTATGGCTACACCTTC,CASSPGGRSYGYTF
15,-,TRBV11-2,many,TRBJ2-5,TGTGCCAGCACCCTAGAAGGGGGTCCGAGAGGGACCCAGTACTTC,CASTLEGGPRGTQYF
16,TRBD2,TRBV11-2,-,TRBJ2-1,TGTGCCAGCAGCTCGGAGACTAGCGGGAGTATCGATGAGCAGTTCTTC,CASSSETSGSIDEQFF
14,-,TRBV6-5,-,TRBJ2-1,TGTGCCAGCAGTTCCGGGACGGACAACAATGAGCAGTTCTTC,CASSSGTDNNEQFF
10,-,TRBV6-1,many,TRBJ1-1,TGTGCCAGCACGAGGACTGAAGCTTTCTTT,CASTRTEAFF
14,-,TRBV29-1,many,TRBJ2-7,TGCAGCGTTGATCAGCTCACCGGGGCCTACGAGCAGTACTTC,CSVDQLTGAYEQYF
14,TRBD2,TRBV4-2,-,TRBJ2-7,TGTGCCAGCAGCCGGGCGGGAGAGGCGTACGAGCAGTACTTC,CASSRAGEAYEQYF